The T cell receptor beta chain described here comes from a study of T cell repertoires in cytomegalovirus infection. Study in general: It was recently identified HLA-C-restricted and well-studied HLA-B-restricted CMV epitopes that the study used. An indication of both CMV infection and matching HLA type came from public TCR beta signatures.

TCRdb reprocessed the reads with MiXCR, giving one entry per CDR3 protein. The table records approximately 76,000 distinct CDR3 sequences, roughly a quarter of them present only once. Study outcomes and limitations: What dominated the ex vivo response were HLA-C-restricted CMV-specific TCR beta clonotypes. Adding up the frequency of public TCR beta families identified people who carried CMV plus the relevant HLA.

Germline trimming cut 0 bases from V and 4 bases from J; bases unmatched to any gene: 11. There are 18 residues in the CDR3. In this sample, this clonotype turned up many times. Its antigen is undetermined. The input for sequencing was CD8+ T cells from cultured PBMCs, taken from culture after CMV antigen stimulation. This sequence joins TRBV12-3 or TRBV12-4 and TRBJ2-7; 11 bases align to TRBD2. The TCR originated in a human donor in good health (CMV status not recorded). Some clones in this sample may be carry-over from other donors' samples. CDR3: CASSLAWGSGGAQYEQYF. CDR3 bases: TGTGCCAGCAGTTTAGCTTGGGGTAGCGGGGGGGCCCAGTACGAGCAGTACTTC.